The rows below give T cell receptor beta chains drawn from one sample of a study of OX40 agonist ivuxolimab in advanced cancers. Clones were read by immunoSEQ multiplex PCR, and TCRdb kept only the in-frame ones, dropping some. The table lists under 100,000 clones, 91% of them singletons. The specimen was CD4+ or CD8+ T cells sorted from blood, collected in a trial of the OX40 agonist ivuxolimab. These receptors originate from an adult with an advanced solid tumor such as melanoma, head and neck, liver or kidney cancer. Each CDR3 is given with its conserved first and last residue. The order of the fields is CDR3 protein, D gene, V gene, CDR3 length. A D gene is named only where the DNA matches it firmly.

cdr3_aa: CASSRRWEVSTDTQYF
d_call: NA
v_call: TRBV14
cdr3_length: 16

cdr3_aa: CASSSIGQGNTEAFF
d_call: TRBD1
v_call: TRBV28
cdr3_length: 15

cdr3_aa: CASSLEGLNEQYF
d_call: NA
v_call: TRBV7-9
cdr3_length: 13

cdr3_aa: CAWSPIATNLGQYF
d_call: NA
v_call: TRBV30
cdr3_length: 14

cdr3_aa: CASSYSPGATSGGQYF
d_call: NA
v_call: TRBV6-6
cdr3_length: 16

cdr3_aa: CASSIAETQYF
d_call: NA
v_call: TRBV19
cdr3_length: 11

cdr3_aa: CASSIGLAGSYEQYF
d_call: TRBD2
v_call: TRBV19
cdr3_length: 15

cdr3_aa: CASGLDGGPFGEQFF
d_call: NA
v_call: TRBV12-5
cdr3_length: 15

cdr3_aa: CASRPFGGSSYNEQFF
d_call: TRBD2
v_call: TRBV2
cdr3_length: 16

cdr3_aa: CASSLAGGTGELFF
d_call: NA
v_call: TRBV11-3
cdr3_length: 14

cdr3_aa: CASSEWVDEQFF
d_call: NA
v_call: TRBV2
cdr3_length: 12

cdr3_aa: CASSQVVGTSGNEQFF
d_call: TRBD2
v_call: TRBV4-2
cdr3_length: 16

cdr3_aa: CASSLTPGLRTYEQYF
d_call: NA
v_call: TRBV7-2
cdr3_length: 16

cdr3_aa: CASSQGIKVGYTF
d_call: NA
v_call: TRBV14
cdr3_length: 13

cdr3_aa: CASSWGTGGNTEAFF
d_call: TRBD1
v_call: TRBV5-4
cdr3_length: 15

cdr3_aa: CASSFVRGHYEQYF
d_call: NA
v_call: TRBV5-1
cdr3_length: 14

cdr3_aa: CASSLGMGAGYTF
d_call: NA
v_call: TRBV7-2
cdr3_length: 13

cdr3_aa: CASTIHGSTEAFF
d_call: NA
v_call: TRBV28
cdr3_length: 13

cdr3_aa: CASAFWGDGNTEAFF
d_call: NA
v_call: TRBV6-5
cdr3_length: 15

cdr3_aa: CASGNPSSYEQYF
d_call: NA
v_call: TRBV11-2
cdr3_length: 13

cdr3_aa: CASSLAGRGAFF
d_call: NA
v_call: TRBV28
cdr3_length: 12

cdr3_aa: CASSSLDRRGAFF
d_call: NA
v_call: TRBV7-2
cdr3_length: 13

cdr3_aa: CASSEGIRNQPQHF
d_call: NA
v_call: TRBV2
cdr3_length: 14

cdr3_aa: CASRLVPTDDTQYF
d_call: NA
v_call: TRBV5-6
cdr3_length: 14

cdr3_aa: CASILSREQFF
d_call: NA
v_call: TRBV6-6
cdr3_length: 11

cdr3_aa: CASSPPRGEQFF
d_call: NA
v_call: TRBV2
cdr3_length: 12

cdr3_aa: CATFSLGFGNQPQHF
d_call: NA
v_call: TRBV28
cdr3_length: 15

cdr3_aa: CASSVDAGQAKNIQYF
d_call: NA
v_call: TRBV9
cdr3_length: 16

cdr3_aa: CASSFGGTENYGYTF
d_call: NA
v_call: TRBV5-4
cdr3_length: 15

cdr3_aa: CASSAGGNNFGNTIYF
d_call: NA
v_call: TRBV5-1
cdr3_length: 16

cdr3_aa: CASRETAFRGYTF
d_call: NA
v_call: TRBV19
cdr3_length: 13

cdr3_aa: CASSQEGGSPLHF
d_call: NA
v_call: TRBV4-1
cdr3_length: 13

cdr3_aa: CASSQSDRLNTEAFF
d_call: NA
v_call: TRBV4-1
cdr3_length: 15

cdr3_aa: CASSGTPMNTEAFF
d_call: NA
v_call: TRBV11-2
cdr3_length: 14

cdr3_aa: CASRTRGGLAVNEQFF
d_call: TRBD2
v_call: TRBV2
cdr3_length: 16

cdr3_aa: CASSITMGGASYEQYF
d_call: NA
v_call: TRBV19
cdr3_length: 16

cdr3_aa: CASSAIERNNEQFF
d_call: NA
v_call: TRBV18
cdr3_length: 14

cdr3_aa: CASRSQPQRNEQFF
d_call: NA
v_call: TRBV7-2
cdr3_length: 14

cdr3_aa: CAWSVQGQGYGYTF
d_call: TRBD1
v_call: TRBV30
cdr3_length: 14

cdr3_aa: CASKLVRAGNTEAFF
d_call: NA
v_call: TRBV27
cdr3_length: 15

cdr3_aa: CASSRAGANTGELFF
d_call: TRBD2
v_call: TRBV5-1
cdr3_length: 15

cdr3_aa: CASSGDRTGANVLTF
d_call: NA
v_call: TRBV2
cdr3_length: 15

cdr3_aa: CASSLGGGYTF
d_call: NA
v_call: TRBV28
cdr3_length: 11

cdr3_aa: CASIGPGLGTQYF
d_call: TRBD2
v_call: TRBV6-1
cdr3_length: 13

cdr3_aa: CASSMDRRDTIYF
d_call: NA
v_call: TRBV19
cdr3_length: 13

cdr3_aa: CASSSNLNTEAFF
d_call: NA
v_call: TRBV6-5
cdr3_length: 13

cdr3_aa: CASSYNWGQPQHF
d_call: NA
v_call: TRBV6-6
cdr3_length: 13

cdr3_aa: CASSHDREVKSPLHF
d_call: NA
v_call: TRBV2
cdr3_length: 15

cdr3_aa: CAWSGGSTGNQPQHF
d_call: TRBD1
v_call: TRBV30
cdr3_length: 15

cdr3_aa: CASSQGVNSQETQYF
d_call: NA
v_call: TRBV4-1
cdr3_length: 15

cdr3_aa: CASSLGQRETQYF
d_call: NA
v_call: TRBV7-2
cdr3_length: 13

cdr3_aa: CASSEARRAGGYTF
d_call: NA
v_call: TRBV6-1
cdr3_length: 14

cdr3_aa: CASSLGRTLGYNEQFF
d_call: NA
v_call: TRBV6-4
cdr3_length: 16

cdr3_aa: CAISFGQGDEQYF
d_call: TRBD1
v_call: TRBV10-3
cdr3_length: 13

cdr3_aa: CASRRPGYSYGYTF
d_call: NA
v_call: TRBV6-5
cdr3_length: 14

cdr3_aa: CASSQDQSKGPGGYTF
d_call: NA
v_call: TRBV4-1
cdr3_length: 16

cdr3_aa: CASSAHRGLKTDTQYF
d_call: TRBD1
v_call: TRBV7-3
cdr3_length: 16